The entry below describes one TCR beta chain. The data derive from a study of blood T cell repertoires in COVID-19. For the study at large: T cells, B-cell-depleted T cells, or PBMCs supplied cDNA or gDNA.

Original analysis: Amplifying reference gene primers gave estimates of nucleated cell counts. TCRdb keeps only in-frame clones here, not all; method: immunoSEQ multiplex PCR. The DNA was the basis for D and trimming; V, J and clone size are from that table. The sample contains around 120,000 clones, 65% to 85% of which appear only once. The V segment lost 0 bases and the J segment 4 bases; nucleotides outside the gene matches: 7. This CDR3 contains 17 residues. Germline V gene data show CDR1 as MGHRA and CDR2 as YSYEKL. V is TRBV4-1 and J is TRBJ1-3; 9 positions agree with TRBD1. This sequence was found in a man between 65 and 79 years old with acute or convalescent COVID-19. The sample taken for sequencing was peripheral blood. The CDR3 region has the DNA TGCGCCAGCAGCCAAGATCTACGACAGGGGGAAGGAAACACCATATATTTT. Encoded protein: CASSQDLRQGEGNTIYF.